The clone carrying this TCR beta chain was detected many times. Its antigen is not known. The read gets to within 3 residues of the CDR3 end, and the germline J gene fills in the rest. The source of the sample is a study of T cell clonality in common variable immunodeficiency. Findings and limits, study-wide: The cause of increased CVID clonality remains unclear without subpopulation sequencing. CVID subjects showed higher TCRbeta clonality than healthy controls.

The ends lost 2 bases at V and 8 bases at J; junction bases unmatched: 10. This CDR3 region has 16 residues. Germline V gene sequence: CDR1 MNHNS, CDR2 SASEGT. Equal genomic DNA amounts from CVID and control samples were sequenced. Sequencing used immunoSEQ multiplex PCR; TCRdb keeps in-frame clones, though not all of them. This repertoire holds about 60,000 clones, and none appear only once. Blood samples were heparinized, about 5 to 9 ml per donor. What was sequenced was peripheral blood mononuclear cells. The TCR was taken from a person between 18 and 70 years old in good health. The chain is built from TRBV6-1 and TRBJ1-3; TRBD1 matches 9 bases. The CDR3 reads CASSEWLTGGAYTIYF. The sequenced CDR3 bases are TGTGCCAGCAGTGAATGGTTGACAGGGGGAGCGTACACC.